This paragraph reports one T cell receptor (beta chain). Sequencing was performed with immunoSEQ multiplex PCR; in TCRdb, only in-frame clones are kept and a portion is missing. The sample lists about 93,000 clones, around 87% occurring once. The data originate from a study of T cell responses to AZD1222 COVID-19 vaccine. The germline V gene encodes CDR1 KGHDR and CDR2 SFDVKD. The V and J ends lost 0 bases and 2 bases respectively, with 6 bases between them. The CDR3 consists of 14 residues. The sample in question was peripheral blood, obtained 28 days after the second AZD1222 dose. The chain links TRBV24-1 to TRBJ1-2; D uncertain. The TCR sequence derives from an adult who received the AZD1222 COVID-19 vaccine. CDR3 in DNA: TGTGCCACCAGTGATTTGAACAAGAACTATGGCTACACCTTC. This sequence encodes CATSDLNKNYGYTF.